This entry lists 10 T cell receptor beta chains sequenced from one sample in a study of T cell responses to AZD1222 COVID-19 vaccine. The table came from immunoSEQ multiplex PCR; TCRdb's copy has only in-frame clones and leaves some out. This sample has about 86,000 clones, with under 95% found just once. Sequenced material: peripheral blood, taken on day 0 of AZD1222 vaccination. The receptor source for this set is an adult in good health.

The rearrangement links TRBV4-1 to TRBJ1-4; TRBD1 matches 9 bases. The ends lost 5 bases at V and 7 bases at J; junction bases unmatched: 11. The CDR3 runs 16 residues. Looked up from germline, CDR1 is MGHRA and CDR2 is YSYEKL. CDR3 DNA sequence: TGCGCCAGCAGCGCTTTCCCGGGGACAGGGCGTGAAAAACTGTTTTTT. Translating gives CASSAFPGTGREKLFF.

The J gene is TRBJ1-5, the V gene TRBV7-2; D is uncertain. The CDR3 covers 15 residues. Deletions cut 1 base from V and 0 bases from J, with 7 bases between. The germline V gene encodes CDR1 SGHTA and CDR2 FQGNSA. Here the CDR3 DNA reads TGTGCCAGCAGCTTAGAAGGGTATAGCAATCAGCCCCAGCATTTT. Amino acid sequence: CASSLEGYSNQPQHF.

The chain couples TRBV5-1 to TRBJ1-4, with D possibly matching TRBD1 (6 bases). Germline V gene data show CDR1 as SGHRS and CDR2 as YFSETQ. The V gene lost 4 bases and the J gene lost 8 bases, with 15 bases spanning the gap. The CDR3 is 14 amino acids. In nucleotides, the CDR3 is TGCGCCAGCAGCCCCAGGGGTAGAGAAGAAAAACTGTTTTTT. This sequence encodes CASSPRGREEKLFF.

The rearrangement uses TRBV11-2 and TRBJ2-3, with no clear D. Per germline, CDR1 SGHAT and CDR2 FQNNGV. The germline V and J ends were trimmed by 1 base and 6 bases, with 8 bases remaining between them. The CDR3 is made up of 13 amino acids. The CDR3 is CASSLGEADTQYF. The CDR3 DNA sequence: TGTGCCAGCAGCTTAGGCGAGGCGGATACGCAGTATTTT.

The rearrangement links TRBV28 to TRBJ1-5, with a tentative D call TRBD1 (5 bases). Looked up from germline, CDR1 is MDHEN and CDR2 is SYDVKM. Trimming stripped 4 bases from V and 6 bases from J, with 16 bases between. The CDR3 is made up of 15 amino acids. CDR3 nucleotides: TGTGCCAGCAGTTCCCCCCCAGGGTTCGGTCAGCCCCAGCATTTT. Translated, it gives CASSSPPGFGQPQHF.

This chain joins TRBV2 and TRBJ1-1; 9 nucleotides agree with TRBD1. The CDR3 sequence is 13 residues long. Trimming at V came to 9 bases and at J to 1 base, leaving 3 bases not matched to a gene. CDR1 and CDR2 from the germline V gene are SNHLY and FYNNEI. Here the CDR3 DNA reads TGTGCCAGTCGGACAGGGGAGAACACTGAAGCTTTCTTT. Translation gives CASRTGENTEAFF. The complete variable domain, with remaining parts taken from reference TRBV2 and TRBJ1-1, reads EPEVTQTPSHQVTQMGQEVILRCVPISNHLYFYWYRQILGQKVEFLVSFYNNEISEKSEIFDDQFSVERPDGSNFTLKIRSTKLEDSAMYFCASRTGENTEAFFGQGTRLTVV.

Turning to this clone: One end of the junction varies from germline; a read error may be responsible. The chain links TRBV7-2 to TRBJ1-2; 7 nucleotides align to TRBD1. This CDR3 has 16 residues. The germline V gene has CDR1 SGHTA and CDR2 FQGNSA. CDR3 bases: TGTGCCAGCAGTTTAGCCTTCAGGGGGGCGAACTATGGCTACACCTTC. This gives the protein CASSLAFRGANYGYTF.

This clone has a single count. The gene calls are TRBV28 and TRBJ2-1; D uncertain. The germline V gene has CDR1 MDHEN and CDR2 SYDVKM. This CDR3 is 17 amino acids long. Trimming stripped 8 bases from V and 8 bases from J, with 28 bases between. CDR3 sequence reads: CASGLPIRRTDADEQFF. CDR3 nucleotide sequence: TGTGCCAGCGGCCTTCCCATTCGCAGGACGGACGCGGATGAGCAGTTCTTC.

The rearrangement uses TRBV4-2 and TRBJ2-2; 9 bases align to TRBD2. CDR1 and CDR2 from the germline V gene are LGHNA and YNFKEQ. This CDR3 is built from 15 residues. Trimming at V came to 3 bases and at J to 6 bases, leaving 5 bases not matched to a gene. CDR3 in amino acids: CASSQSGGRAGELFF. The CDR3 nucleotides read TGTGCCAGCAGCCAGTCTGGCGGGAGGGCCGGGGAGCTGTTTTTT.

J is TRBJ2-1 and V is TRBV9; D unclear. The CDR3 extends over 14 amino acids. Germline values: CDR1 SGDLS, CDR2 YYNGEE. V was shortened by 0 bases and J by 5 bases, with 9 bases between the two germline ends. The CDR3 DNA reads TGTGCCAGCAGCGTAGTCTTCGAAGACAATGAGCAGTTCTTC. Translation: CASSVVFEDNEQFF.